Listed below are T cell receptor beta chains from one sample, sequenced in a study of blood T cell repertoires in COVID-19. The repertoire was sequenced with immunoSEQ multiplex PCR; TCRdb's copy has only in-frame clones and lacks some. The sample has 430,000 or so clones; about 88% are singletons. The sample was PBMCs or T cells enriched from blood (not recorded which). The receptors originated from a woman between 18 and 30 years old who had been exposed to COVID-19. The CDR3 runs from the conserved cysteine through the conserved F or W. The D gene is left open where the match is weak. Rows may omit the clone size; those that give it use once, few, many or a size class.

D	V	size	J	DNA	CDR3
TRBD2	TRBV2	few	TRBJ2-2	TGTGCCAGCACGACTAGCGGGAGTCACGGGGAGCTGTTTTTT	CASTTSGSHGELFF
NA	TRBV5-4	NA	TRBJ1-1	TGTGCCAGCAGCGGGGGAGGCCAGAACACTGAAGCTTTCTTT	CASSGGGQNTEAFF
TRBD1	TRBV19	NA	TRBJ1-4	TGTGCCAGCAAAATACAGGGGGCAGATGAAAAACTGTTTTTT	CASKIQGADEKLFF
TRBD1	TRBV28	NA	TRBJ1-4	TGTGCCAGCAGTGGGGGGGGACAGGGGTATCCTCCTAATGAAAAACTGTTTTTT	CASSGGGQGYPPNEKLFF
TRBD2	TRBV6-4	NA	TRBJ2-1	TGTGCCAGCAGTGTCCTGGCGGGGGGGTATGAGCAGTTCTTC	CASSVLAGGYEQFF
NA	TRBV11-2	few	TRBJ2-1	TGTGCCAGCAGCTCCCCGGGACTTTTCAAGAAACAGTTCTTC	CASSSPGLFKKQFF
TRBD1	TRBV27	NA	TRBJ1-2	TGTGCCAGCAGTGTACAGGGGAACTATGGCTACACCTTC	CASSVQGNYGYTF
NA	TRBV6-5	NA	TRBJ1-4	TGTGCCAGCAGACTTTCAACTAATGAAAAACTGTTTTTT	CASRLSTNEKLFF
TRBD1	TRBV6-2/TRBV6-3	NA	TRBJ2-7	TGTGCCAGCAGCAAGACAGGGCCTGGGAACCTCTACGAGCAGTACTTC	CASSKTGPGNLYEQYF
NA	TRBV7-2	NA	TRBJ1-1	TGTGCCAGCAGCTATCCTCACGGGGGAGAAGCTTTCTTT	CASSYPHGGEAFF
TRBD1	TRBV7-9	NA	TRBJ1-3	TGTGCCAGCAGCCTACGGGACAGAAACTCTGGAAACACCATATATTTT	CASSLRDRNSGNTIYF
NA	TRBV6-1	NA	TRBJ1-6	TGTGCCAGCAGTGAAGCGCACTCCCCGAATTCACCCCTCCACTTT	CASSEAHSPNSPLHF
TRBD2	TRBV2	NA	TRBJ2-2	TGTGCCAGCAGTGTAGGACTAGCGGGAGAGGAGACCGGGGAGCTGTTTTTT	CASSVGLAGEETGELFF
NA	TRBV10-3	NA	TRBJ2-7	TGTGCCATCGGGACGGGGGTCGAGCAGTACTTC	CAIGTGVEQYF
NA	TRBV29-1	NA	TRBJ1-1	TGCAGCGTTGAGAATGGGGCGACAGCGGCTTTCTTT	CSVENGATAAFF
TRBD1	TRBV4-1	NA	TRBJ1-1	TGCGCCAGCAGCCCGCCGGGACAGGGCACTTACACTGAAGCTTTCTTT	CASSPPGQGTYTEAFF
TRBD1	TRBV11-2	NA	TRBJ2-2	TGTGCCAGCAGACAGTCCGGGACAGGGGTGACCGGGGAGCTGTTTTTT	CASRQSGTGVTGELFF
TRBD1	TRBV28	NA	TRBJ2-7	TGTGCCAGCAGTAAGGGACAGGGGAAGTTCGAGCAGTACTTC	CASSKGQGKFEQYF
NA	TRBV29-1	NA	TRBJ2-1	TGCAGCGTTGAAGATCTAGTTACTACAGGGTCAGGGAGCAATGAGCAGTTCTTC	CSVEDLVTTGSGSNEQFF
TRBD2	TRBV5-1	NA	TRBJ2-1	TGCGCCAGCAGCCGATCCGGGACTAGCGGGTACAATGAGCAGTTCTTC	CASSRSGTSGYNEQFF
TRBD1	TRBV3-1/TRBV3-2	NA	TRBJ1-6	TGTGCCAGCACTCCAGGGGGACCCCTCCGAGCACCCCTCCACTTT	CASTPGGPLRAPLHF
NA	TRBV12-3/TRBV12-4	NA	TRBJ2-7	TGTGCCAGCAGTTTCGGAGGCGAGCAGTACTTC	CASSFGGEQYF
TRBD1	TRBV29-1	NA	TRBJ1-1	TGCAGCGTTAGCGGACAGGGAGACACTGAAGCTTTCTTT	CSVSGQGDTEAFF
TRBD2	TRBV4-3	NA	TRBJ2-5	TGCGCCAGCAGCCAAGGACTAGCGGGGGGGATAGGTGAGACCCAGTACTTC	CASSQGLAGGIGETQYF
TRBD1	TRBV15	NA	TRBJ1-1	TGTGCCACCAGCAGAGATCGGATTACAGGGGCGAACACTGAAGCTTTCTTT	CATSRDRITGANTEAFF
TRBD1	TRBV7-2	NA	TRBJ1-2	TGTGCCAGCAGCACGCAGGGACAGTTATATGGCTACACCTTC	CASSTQGQLYGYTF
NA	TRBV5-5	NA	TRBJ1-1	TGTGCCAGCAGCTTAAGGACAAAAATGAACACTGAAGCTTTCTTT	CASSLRTKMNTEAFF
TRBD1	TRBV28	NA	TRBJ1-5	TGTGCCAGCAGTATAGGGACAGACAGGCAGCCCCAGCATTTT	CASSIGTDRQPQHF
NA	TRBV6-5	NA	TRBJ1-5	TGTGCCAGCAGTTACGGGCAGCCGCTTAGCAATCAGCCCCAGCATTTT	CASSYGQPLSNQPQHF
NA	TRBV4-1	NA	TRBJ2-6	TGCGCCAGCAGCCAAGCCAAGGGGGGGTCTGGGGCCAACGTCCTGACTTTC	CASSQAKGGSGANVLTF
TRBD2	TRBV28	NA	TRBJ2-1	TGTGCCAGCAGTTCAATAGCGGGGGGGTTTATCTATGAGCAGTTCTTC	CASSSIAGGFIYEQFF
TRBD1	TRBV2	NA	TRBJ1-4	TGTGCCAGCACCGGCGGGACAGGGAGAGAAAAACTGTTTTTT	CASTGGTGREKLFF
NA	TRBV28	NA	TRBJ2-5	TGTGCCAGCAGCGACAGGTCGGGGACCCAGTACTTC	CASSDRSGTQYF
NA	TRBV2	NA	TRBJ1-1	TGTGCCAGCAGTGCTTGGGAGGAGACTCCGAACACTGAAGCTTTCTTT	CASSAWEETPNTEAFF
TRBD1	TRBV3-1/TRBV3-2	NA	TRBJ2-7	TGTGCCAGCAGTCGAAGGACAGGGGGGAGCTCCTACGAGCAGTACTTC	CASSRRTGGSSYEQYF
TRBD1	TRBV5-6	NA	TRBJ2-5	TGTGCCAGCACCCAAGGGGTAGGGGGCATGGAGACCCAGTACTTC	CASTQGVGGMETQYF
NA	TRBV2	few	TRBJ2-7	TGTGCCAGCAGTCCTCATGGGGCAGAATACGAGCAGTACTTC	CASSPHGAEYEQYF
TRBD1	TRBV19	NA	TRBJ2-7	TGTGCCAGTAGAGGGACCGGGACAGGGGTCTACGAGCAGTACTTC	CASRGTGTGVYEQYF
NA	TRBV19	NA	TRBJ1-5	TGTGCCAGTGTCCGGTCAGGGGACGGCAATCAGCCCCAGCATTTT	CASVRSGDGNQPQHF
NA	TRBV5-5	NA	TRBJ1-5	TGTGCCAGCAGCTTGGGGCTTGGGGCAAATCAGCCCCAGCATTTT	CASSLGLGANQPQHF
NA	TRBV5-1	NA	TRBJ2-1	TGCGCCAGCAGGTCACTGCCCCATGAGGGCAATGAGCAGTTCTTC	CASRSLPHEGNEQFF
NA	TRBV7-2	NA	TRBJ2-2	TGTGCCAGCAGCTTAATGGGGCAGCGTGGAACCGGGGAGCTGTTTTTT	CASSLMGQRGTGELFF
TRBD2	TRBV5-1	once	TRBJ2-3	TGCGCCAGCAGCAGACTAGCGGGGGGCGACACAGATACGCAGTATTTT	CASSRLAGGDTDTQYF
TRBD2	TRBV5-8	NA	TRBJ2-5	TGTGCCAGCAGCTTGTATGTCGGGGCTAGCGGGGGGGAGACCCAGTACTTC	CASSLYVGASGGETQYF
NA	TRBV6-5	once	TRBJ1-2	TGTGCCAGCAGTCTGAGGTCGGGATATGGCTACACCTTC	CASSLRSGYGYTF
NA	TRBV7-2	NA	TRBJ2-5	TGTGCCAGCAGCGTACCGGGACGGGGGGAGACCCAGTACTTC	CASSVPGRGETQYF